These 15 T cell receptor beta chains were sequenced from one sample in a study of regulatory T cells in long-lasting Graves disease. The time point denotes: persistent/refractory GD, antithyroid drugs over 5 years with positive TRAb. Preparation of the TCR library used RNA extracted from PBMCs. CDR3 regions were amplified by Arm-PCR using iRepertoire HTBI primers to build TCR beta libraries. One entry per CDR3 protein, called by TCRdb with MiXCR from the multiplex PCR reads. The table has around 430,000 distinct CDR3 sequences, approximately 23% seen once. The sample consisted of peripheral blood mononuclear cells (PBMCs), taken when the disease was refractory, from a patient treated with antithyroid drugs. Receptors originate from a female donor with Graves disease.

This clonotype was picked up many times. The V call is TRBV6-5, the J call TRBJ1-5; D is unclear. This CDR3 is 13 amino acids long. Germline assignment: CDR1 MNHEY and CDR2 SVGAGI. V lost 2 bases and J lost 4, with 6 bases in between. CDR3 DNA sequence: TGTGCCAGCAGTTACGGTATGAATCAGCCCCAGCATTTT. Protein: CASSYGMNQPQHF.

This clonotype was found many times. V and J are TRBV3-1 and TRBJ1-2; 8 bases are a match to TRBD1. J gave up 4 bases and V 2 bases, and 9 bases lay outside the gene matches. The CDR3 is 16 amino acids. Germline lookup yields CDR1 LGHDT and CDR2 YNNKEL (reference sequence). CDR3 DNA: TGTGCCAGCAGCCAAACCCTAGGACAGGGCCCCTATGGCTACACCTTC. Protein product: CASSQTLGQGPYGYTF. Filled out from reference TRBV3-1 and TRBJ1-2, the complete variable domain reads DTAVSQTPKYLVTQMGNDKSIKCEQNLGHDTMYWYKQDSKKFLKIMFSYNNKELIINETVPNRFSPKSPDKAHLNLHINSLELGDSAVYFCASSQTLGQGPYGYTFGSGTRLTVV.

V and J are TRBV15 and TRBJ2-7; D is possibly TRBD1 (5 bases). V was cut by 0 bases and J by 1 base, with 7 bases left in between. This CDR3 has 14 amino acids. Germline assignment: CDR1 LNHNV and CDR2 YYDKDF (reference sequence). CDR3 in DNA: TGTGCCACCAGCAGAGATCAGGGATCCTACGAGCAGTACTTC. This codes for CATSRDQGSYEQYF.

This clonotype was observed a few times. The J gene is TRBJ2-7, the V gene TRBV20-1; no firm D call. With 6 bases removed from V and 0 bases from J, the gap between germline ends came to 12 bases. This CDR3 comprises 13 residues. CDR1 DFQATT and CDR2 SNEGSKA come from the germline V gene (reference sequence). The chain's CDR3 is CSATTVISYEQYF. The CDR3 coding sequence is TGCAGTGCCACGACGGTTATCTCCTACGAGCAGTACTTC.

This clonotype has ten or more counts. The DNA of the CDR3 is TGTGCCAGCAGCTCAGAACTGGACCCCCTCGGAGAGACCCAGTACTTC. Translating gives CASSSELDPLGETQYF. The rearrangement uses TRBV7-2 and TRBJ2-5; no firm D call. Looked up from germline, CDR1 is SGHTA and CDR2 is FQGNSA. The CDR3 is made up of 16 amino acids. V was trimmed by 4 bases and J by 4 bases, leaving 19 bases between them.

A note on this clonotype: Its ends do not fully match the called genes, so a read error is possible. The chain joins TRBV28 to TRBJ2-6; possible D gene TRBD2, 6 bases. The CDR3 runs 22 residues. Germline CDR1 MDHEN, CDR2 SYDVKM. CDR3 bases: TGTGCCAGCAGTTCCCTTGCGGGTAGCGGCCACATTCGGGATTCTGGGACCAACGTCCTGACTTTC. Amino acids: CASSSLAGSGHIRDSGTNVLTF.

This clonotype showed up just a few times. The genes are TRBV5-1 and TRBJ2-7, with 10 nucleotides matching TRBD2. There are 14 residues in the CDR3. V shed 0 bases and J 4 bases; nucleotides not matched to a gene: 1. Germline V gene data show CDR1 as SGHRS and CDR2 as YFSETQ. CDR3 sequence reads: CASSLASGRYEQYF. CDR3 DNA sequence: TGCGCCAGCAGCTTGGCTAGCGGGAGATACGAGCAGTACTTC.

This clonotype was observed a few times. The rearrangement links TRBV13 to TRBJ2-4; maybe TRBD1 (5 bases). V lost 1 base and J lost 7, with 5 bases in between. This CDR3 has 12 amino acids. The germline gives CDR1 PRHDT, CDR2 FYEKMQ (reference sequence). Here the CDR3 DNA reads TGTGCCAGCAGCTTAGCAGGGAACATTCAGTACTTC. The encoded protein is CASSLAGNIQYF.

This rearrangement joins TRBV3-1 to TRBJ2-1; 9 bases are shared with TRBD1. The germline CDR1 and CDR2 sequences are LGHDT and YNNKEL (reference sequence). The CDR3 has 11 residues. Trimming removed 4 bases from V and 14 bases from J; junction bases left unmatched: 3. CDR3: CASSPGTGKFF. In nucleotides, the CDR3 is TGTGCCAGCAGCCCAGGGACAGGGAAGTTCTTC.

Many counts were recorded for this clonotype. CDR3 residues: CASSLGDRGAYEQYF. The CDR3 DNA follows: TGTGCCAGCAGCTTAGGGGACAGGGGGGCCTACGAGCAGTACTTC. The chain links TRBV7-2 to TRBJ2-7, with TRBD1 matching over 11 bases. CDR1 is SGHTA and CDR2 is FQGNSA in the germline V gene. V lost 1 base to trimming and J lost 2 bases; unmatched junction nucleotides: 1. The CDR3 loop spans 15 amino acids.

In this sample, this clonotype turned up many times. The chain combines TRBV6-1 with TRBJ1-2; 12 bases align to TRBD1. The ends lost 6 bases at V and 4 bases at J; junction bases unmatched: 12. The CDR3 covers 17 residues. Germline loops: CDR1 MNHNS, CDR2 SASEGT. The CDR3, as DNA: TGTGCCAGCAGATCGGCTCCGGGACAGGGGGCGGGCTATGGCTACACCTTC. This translates into CASRSAPGQGAGYGYTF.

J is TRBJ2-3 and V is TRBV7-3; TRBD1 matches 8 bases. Per germline, CDR1 SGHTA and CDR2 FQGTGA. This CDR3 spans 14 amino acids. V shed 5 bases and J 3 bases; nucleotides not matched to a gene: 4. The DNA of the CDR3 is TGTGCCAGCAGCGGACAGGGCTTAACAGATACGCAGTATTTT. It codes for CASSGQGLTDTQYF.

This sequence joins TRBV27 and TRBJ1-5; possibly TRBD1 for D (5 bases). Germline V lookup: CDR1 MNHEY, CDR2 SMNVEV (reference sequence). This CDR3 comprises 17 residues. Trimming cost V 5 bases and J 1 base, with 18 bases left between them. CDR3 protein: CASSTNWGAGSNQPQHF. The CDR3 DNA sequence: TGTGCCAGCAGTACCAATTGGGGCGCAGGGAGCAATCAGCCCCAGCATTTT.

This clonotype was seen a single time. This chain links TRBV19 with TRBJ2-7; D gene unclear. The CDR3 totals 12 residues. CDR1 and CDR2 from the germline V gene are LNHDA and SQIVND (reference sequence). Trimming left V 3 bases short and J 1 base short, with 4 bases between. As DNA, the CDR3 is TGTGCCAGTAGTATCCGGTCCTACGAGCAGTACTTC. Residues: CASSIRSYEQYF.

There are many counts of this clonotype. The chain couples TRBV28 to TRBJ1-1; TRBD1 aligns across 7 bases. From germline, CDR1 is MDHEN and CDR2 SYDVKM. CDR3 length equals 14 residues. V was pared by 2 bases and J by 1 base, with 1 base of the junction left unmatched. CDR3 DNA sequence: TGTGCCAGCAGTTTAAGGACAGGGAACACTGAAGCTTTCTTT. It encodes CASSLRTGNTEAFF.